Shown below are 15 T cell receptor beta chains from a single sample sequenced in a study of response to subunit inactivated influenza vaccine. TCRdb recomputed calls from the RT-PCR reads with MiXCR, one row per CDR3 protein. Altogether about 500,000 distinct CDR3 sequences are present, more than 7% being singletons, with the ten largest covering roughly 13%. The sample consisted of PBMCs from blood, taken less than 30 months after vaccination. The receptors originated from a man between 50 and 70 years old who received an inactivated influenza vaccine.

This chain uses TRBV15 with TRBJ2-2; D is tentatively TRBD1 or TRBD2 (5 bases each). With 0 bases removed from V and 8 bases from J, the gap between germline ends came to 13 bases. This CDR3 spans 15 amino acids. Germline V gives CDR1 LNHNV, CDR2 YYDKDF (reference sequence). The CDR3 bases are TGTGCCACCAGCAGAGATTTGCTCGGGGCTGGGGAGCTGTTTTTT. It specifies CATSRDLLGAGELFF.

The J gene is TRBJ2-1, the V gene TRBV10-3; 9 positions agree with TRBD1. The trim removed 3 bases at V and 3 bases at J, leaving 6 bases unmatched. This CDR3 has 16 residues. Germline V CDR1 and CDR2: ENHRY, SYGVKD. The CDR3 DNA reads TGTGCCATCAGTGATCGCCGGGGACAGGGCTACAATGAGCAGTTCTTC. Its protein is CAISDRRGQGYNEQFF.

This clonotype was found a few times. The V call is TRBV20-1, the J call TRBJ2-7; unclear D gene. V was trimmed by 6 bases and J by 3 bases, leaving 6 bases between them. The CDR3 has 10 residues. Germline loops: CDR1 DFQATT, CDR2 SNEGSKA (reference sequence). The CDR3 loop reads CSAANYEQYF. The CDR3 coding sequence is TGCAGTGCCGCGAACTACGAGCAGTACTTC.

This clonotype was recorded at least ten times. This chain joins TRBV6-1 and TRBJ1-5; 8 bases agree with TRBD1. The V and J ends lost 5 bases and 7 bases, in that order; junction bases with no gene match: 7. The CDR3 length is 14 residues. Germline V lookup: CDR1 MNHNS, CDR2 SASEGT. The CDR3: CASSQAGGLQPQHF. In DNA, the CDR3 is TGTGCCAGCAGTCAGGCAGGGGGCCTCCAGCCCCAGCATTTT.

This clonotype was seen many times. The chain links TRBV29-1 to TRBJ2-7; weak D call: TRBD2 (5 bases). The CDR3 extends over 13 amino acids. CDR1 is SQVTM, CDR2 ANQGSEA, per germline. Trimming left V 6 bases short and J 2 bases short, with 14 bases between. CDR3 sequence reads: CSVRATTAYEQYF. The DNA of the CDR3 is TGCAGCGTGAGGGCCACAACCGCCTACGAGCAGTACTTC.

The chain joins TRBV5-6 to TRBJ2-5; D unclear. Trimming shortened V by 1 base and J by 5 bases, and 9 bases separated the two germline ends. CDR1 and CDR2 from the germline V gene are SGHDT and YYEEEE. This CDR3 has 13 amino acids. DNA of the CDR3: TGTGCCAGCAGCTTGTTTGGTGGGGAGACCCAGTACTTC. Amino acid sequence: CASSLFGGETQYF.

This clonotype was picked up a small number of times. CDR3 sequence reads: CSALDPLRNEKLFF. The CDR3 nucleotides read TGCAGTGCTCTGGACCCTCTCCGAAATGAAAAACTGTTTTTT. The chain links TRBV20-1 to TRBJ1-4; D ambiguous. V was cut by 5 bases and J by 5 bases, with 15 bases left in between. The germline CDR1 and CDR2 sequences are DFQATT and SNEGSKA (reference sequence). This CDR3 spans 14 amino acids.

CDR3: CSVFPRDRAYQETQYF. CDR3 nucleotide sequence: TGCAGCGTATTCCCCCGGGACAGGGCGTACCAAGAGACCCAGTACTTC. The chain carries TRBV29-1 and TRBJ2-5, with 9 bases lining up with TRBD1. This CDR3 is 16 amino acids long. CDR1 and CDR2 from the germline V gene are SQVTM and ANQGSEA. The V and J ends lost 6 bases and 0 bases, in that order; junction bases with no gene match: 11. The full variable domain, completed using reference TRBV29-1 and TRBJ2-5, is SAVISQKPSRDICQRGTSLTIQCQVDSQVTMMFWYRQQPGQSLTLIATANQGSEATYESGFVIDKFPISRPNLTFSTLTVSNMSPEDSSIYLCSVFPRDRAYQETQYFGPGTRLLVL.

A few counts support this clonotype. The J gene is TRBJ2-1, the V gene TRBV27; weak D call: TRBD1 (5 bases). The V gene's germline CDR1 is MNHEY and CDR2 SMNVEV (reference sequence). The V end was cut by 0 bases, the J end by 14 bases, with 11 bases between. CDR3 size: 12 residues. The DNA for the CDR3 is TGTGCCAGCAGTTTATCGTGGGGCCCCGAGTTCTTC. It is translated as CASSLSWGPEFF.

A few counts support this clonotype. CDR3 bases: TGTGCCAGCAGCCAAGAGTTTGAACAGGCCTCCTACGAGCAGTACTTC. This encodes CASSQEFEQASYEQYF. The chain combines TRBV14 with TRBJ2-7; maybe TRBD1 (5 bases). CDR3 size: 16 residues. V lost 0 bases and J lost 0, with 12 bases in between. CDR1 is SGHDN and CDR2 is FVKESK in the germline V gene.

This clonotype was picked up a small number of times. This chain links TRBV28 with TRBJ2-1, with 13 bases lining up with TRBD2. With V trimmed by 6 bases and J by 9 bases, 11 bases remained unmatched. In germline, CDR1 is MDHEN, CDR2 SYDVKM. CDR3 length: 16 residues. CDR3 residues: CASRRTSGSRWTEQFF. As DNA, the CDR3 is TGTGCCAGCAGGCGGACTAGCGGGAGTCGCTGGACTGAGCAGTTCTTC.

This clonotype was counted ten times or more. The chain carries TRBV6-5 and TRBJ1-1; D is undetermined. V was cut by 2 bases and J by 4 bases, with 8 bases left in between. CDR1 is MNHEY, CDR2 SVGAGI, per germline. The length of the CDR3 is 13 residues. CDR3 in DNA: TGTGCCAGCAGTTACGGGCCAGTCACTGAAGCTTTCTTT. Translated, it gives CASSYGPVTEAFF.

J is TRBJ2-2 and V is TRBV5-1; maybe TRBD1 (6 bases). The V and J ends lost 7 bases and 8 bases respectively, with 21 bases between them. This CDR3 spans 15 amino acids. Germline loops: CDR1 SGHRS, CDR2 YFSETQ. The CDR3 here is CASASGTQPGGELFF. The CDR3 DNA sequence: TGCGCCAGCGCATCCGGGACACAACCAGGAGGGGAGCTGTTTTTT.

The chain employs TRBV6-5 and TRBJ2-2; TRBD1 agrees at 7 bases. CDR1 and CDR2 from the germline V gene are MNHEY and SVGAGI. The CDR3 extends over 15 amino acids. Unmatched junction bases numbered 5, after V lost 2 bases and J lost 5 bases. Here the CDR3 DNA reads TGTGCCAGCAGTTACGACAGGGCTCGTACCGGGGAGCTGTTTTTT. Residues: CASSYDRARTGELFF.

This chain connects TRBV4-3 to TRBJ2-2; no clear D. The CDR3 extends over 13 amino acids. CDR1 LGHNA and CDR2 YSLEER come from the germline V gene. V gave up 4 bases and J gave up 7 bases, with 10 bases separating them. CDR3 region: CASSRLIDGELFF. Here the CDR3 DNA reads TGCGCCAGCAGCCGCCTTATAGACGGGGAGCTGTTTTTT.